This T cell receptor beta chain was sequenced in a study of OX40 agonist ivuxolimab in advanced cancers. Study observations and caveats: The authors did not determine the antigen specificity of the expanded peripheral T cells.

Germline CDR1 and CDR2: LNHDA and SQIVND (reference sequence). The CDR3 consists of 14 residues. V lost 3 bases and J 4 bases, leaving 7 bases between the germline ends. Measured with immunoSEQ multiplex PCR; TCRdb has only the in-frame clones, and not every one. The repertoire holds 120,000 or so clones, with roughly 89% as singletons. This clone was picked up one time. The antigen is unknown. This clonotype was obtained from an adult with an advanced solid tumor such as melanoma, head and neck, liver or kidney cancer. V is TRBV19 and J is TRBJ2-6, with D possibly TRBD1 on 6 matching bases. This specimen consisted of CD4+ or CD8+ T cells sorted from blood, obtained in a trial of the OX40 agonist ivuxolimab. CDR3 DNA sequence: TGTGCCAGTAGTATCGGGACAGGGGCCAACGTCCTGACTTTC. This translates into CASSIGTGANVLTF.